This record looks at one TCR beta chain sequence and its context. Amplified regions were TCR beta CDR3 sequences from RNA transcripts. The study used the HTBI primer set for a first-round RT-PCR of the TCR CDR3. Each CDR3 protein is one row after TCRdb ran MiXCR on the multiplex PCR reads. The table includes about 210,000 distinct CDR3 sequences, 17% detected once. The CDR3 spans 14 residues. The V and J ends lost 9 bases and 0 bases respectively, with 12 bases between them. Germline CDR1 MNHNS, CDR2 SASEGT. This sample is part of a study of T cells in Graves' hyperthyroidism and ophthalmopathy. This chain connects TRBV6-1 to TRBJ1-5; no clear D gene. Sequencing was done on a sample of blood. The sequence derives from a man aged 45-65 years with Graves' hyperthyroidism. In DNA form, the CDR3 reads TGTGCCAGTCTAACGGGGAATAGCAATCAGCCCCAGCATTTT. Protein: CASLTGNSNQPQHF.